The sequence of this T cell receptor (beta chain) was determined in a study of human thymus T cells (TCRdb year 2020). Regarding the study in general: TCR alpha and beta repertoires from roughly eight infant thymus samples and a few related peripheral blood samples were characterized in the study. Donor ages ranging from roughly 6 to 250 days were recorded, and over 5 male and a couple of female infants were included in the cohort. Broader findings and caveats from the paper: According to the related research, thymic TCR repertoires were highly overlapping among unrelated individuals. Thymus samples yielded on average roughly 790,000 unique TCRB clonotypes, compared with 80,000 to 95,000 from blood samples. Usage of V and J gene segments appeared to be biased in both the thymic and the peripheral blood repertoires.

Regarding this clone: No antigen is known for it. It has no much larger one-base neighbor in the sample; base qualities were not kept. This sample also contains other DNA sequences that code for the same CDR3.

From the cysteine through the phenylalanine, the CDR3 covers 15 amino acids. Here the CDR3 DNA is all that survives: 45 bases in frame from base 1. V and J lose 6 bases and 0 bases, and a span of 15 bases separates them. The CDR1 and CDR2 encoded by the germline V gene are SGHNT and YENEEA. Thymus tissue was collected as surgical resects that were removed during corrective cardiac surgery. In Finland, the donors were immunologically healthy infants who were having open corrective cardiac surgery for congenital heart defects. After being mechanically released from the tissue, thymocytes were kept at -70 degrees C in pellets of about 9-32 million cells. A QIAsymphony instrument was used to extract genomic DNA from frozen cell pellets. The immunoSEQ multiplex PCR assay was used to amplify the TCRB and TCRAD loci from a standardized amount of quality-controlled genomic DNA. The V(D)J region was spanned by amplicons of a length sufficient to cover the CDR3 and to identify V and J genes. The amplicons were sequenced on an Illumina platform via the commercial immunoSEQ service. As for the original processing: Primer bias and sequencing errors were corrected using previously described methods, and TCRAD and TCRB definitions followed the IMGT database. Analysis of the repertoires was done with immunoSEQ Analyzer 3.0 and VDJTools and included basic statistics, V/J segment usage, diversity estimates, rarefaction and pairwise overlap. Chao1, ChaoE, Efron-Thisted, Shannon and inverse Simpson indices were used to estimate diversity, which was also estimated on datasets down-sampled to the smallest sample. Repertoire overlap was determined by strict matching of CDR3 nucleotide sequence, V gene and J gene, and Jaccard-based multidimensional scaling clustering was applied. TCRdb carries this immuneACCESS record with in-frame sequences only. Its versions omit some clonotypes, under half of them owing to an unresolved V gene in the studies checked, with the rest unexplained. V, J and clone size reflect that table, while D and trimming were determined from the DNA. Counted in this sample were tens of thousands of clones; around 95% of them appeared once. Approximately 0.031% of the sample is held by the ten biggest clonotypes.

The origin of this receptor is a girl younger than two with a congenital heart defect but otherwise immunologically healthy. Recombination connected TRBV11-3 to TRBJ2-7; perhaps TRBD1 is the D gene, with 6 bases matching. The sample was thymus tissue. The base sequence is TGTGCCAGCAGTCCTACAGGGTCGGACTCCTACGAGCAGTACTTC. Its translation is CASSPTGSDSYEQYF. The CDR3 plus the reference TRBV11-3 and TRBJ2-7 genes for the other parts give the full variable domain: EAGVVQSPRYKIIEKKQPVAFWCNPISGHNTLYWYLQNLGQGPELLIRYENEEAVDDSQLPKDRFSAERLKGVDSTLKIQPAELGDSAVYLCASSPTGSDSYEQYFGPGTRLTVT.